The 3 T cell receptor beta chains below all came from one sample that was sequenced in a study of PD-1 blockade in classical Hodgkin lymphoma (dated by TCRdb to between 2020 and 2021). Receptors were amplified or captured by the immunoSEQ multiplex PCR assay. What TCRdb holds here is the immuneACCESS table cut down to in-frame rearrangements. Part of the clones is not present; checked against another copy, under half of the missing clones reflect an unresolved V gene, and the others are unexplained. The sample records 15,000 to 20,000 clones, 80% of which are singletons. Jointly, the top ten make up under 25% of the sample. The sample's time point label, in plain terms: cycle 4 day 1 (C4D1), after five to seven weeks of nivolumab. All trial patients had relapsed after autologous stem cell transplantation, with cohorts A, B and C differing in prior brentuximab vedotin exposure. Material: peripheral blood mononuclear cells (PBMCs), obtained before the fourth cycle of nivolumab. Receptor source: a human donor with classical Hodgkin lymphoma.

In this sample, this clone is large. Other DNA sequences in the same sample also yield this CDR3. The chain employs TRBV20-1 and TRBJ2-1; no firm D call. The V and J ends lost 6 bases and 7 bases respectively, with 7 bases between them. This CDR3 has 10 residues. Germline loops: CDR1 DFQATT, CDR2 SNEGSKA (reference sequence). CDR3 sequence: CSAQENEQFF. In nucleotides, the CDR3 is TGCAGTGCCCAAGAGAATGAGCAGTTCTTC.

The chain combines TRBV6-8 with TRBJ2-3; 7 nucleotides agree with TRBD2. The CDR3 spans 17 residues. V lost 0 bases to trimming and J lost 2 bases; unmatched junction nucleotides: 8. CDR1 is MNHGY and CDR2 is SAAAGT in the germline V gene. CDR3 coding DNA: TGTGCCAGCAGTTACTCGAGGCTAGCGGCGTCCACAGATACGCAGTATTTT. Its protein product is CASSYSRLAASTDTQYF.

The V call is TRBV18, the J call TRBJ1-5, with a weak D call TRBD1 (5 bases). From germline, CDR1 is KGHSH and CDR2 LQKENI. The CDR3 loop spans 16 amino acids. The V gene lost 3 bases and the J gene lost 4 bases, with 16 bases spanning the gap. The CDR3 nucleotides read TGTGCCAGCTCACCGAGGGATGAGGGGATGAATCAGCCCCAGCATTTT. Translation gives CASSPRDEGMNQPQHF.